These 28 T cell receptor beta chains originate from one sample sequenced in a study of T cells in Graves' hyperthyroidism and ophthalmopathy. Using RNA transcripts as the source, TCR beta CDR3 regions were amplified. First-round RT-PCR targeting the TCR CDR3 was performed with the HTBI primer set. Each CDR3 protein is one row after TCRdb ran MiXCR on the multiplex PCR reads. The data hold 600,000 to 750,000 distinct CDR3 sequences, with 17% observed a single time. The source material was blood. These TCRs come from a man aged 50 to 60 with Graves' hyperthyroidism.

To note about this clonotype: This may be a read error, as it is one base from a much larger clone. V and J are TRBV30 and TRBJ1-4; a possible D gene is TRBD1 (5 bases). With 2 bases removed from V and 4 bases from J, the gap between germline ends came to 14 bases. The CDR3 extends over 15 amino acids. Per germline, CDR1 GTSNPN and CDR2 SVGIG (reference sequence). The CDR3 loop reads CAWSPRDRVNEKLFF. CDR3 in DNA: TGTGCCTGGAGTCCCCGGGACCGCGTTAATGAAAAACTGTTTTTT. The variable domain in full, completed from reference TRBV30 and TRBJ1-4, reads SQTIHQWPATLVQPVGSPLSLECTVEGTSNPNLYWYRQAAGRGLQLLFYSVGIGQISSEVPQNLSASRPQDRQFILSSKKLLLSDSGFYLCAWSPRDRVNEKLFFGSGTQLSVL.

This clonotype was counted ten times or more. V usage is TRBV14 and J usage is TRBJ1-1; 7 bases are shared with TRBD1. Germline trimming cut 4 bases from V and 7 bases from J; bases unmatched to any gene: 6. Per germline, CDR1 SGHDN and CDR2 FVKESK. This CDR3 contains 13 residues. For the CDR3, the DNA is TGTGCCAGCAGCCCCAGGGGGAGTAATGAAGCTTTCTTT. Protein: CASSPRGSNEAFF. The full variable domain, in which reference TRBV14 and TRBJ1-1 provide the parts outside the CDR3, is EAGVTQFPSHSVIEKGQTVTLRCDPISGHDNLYWYRRVMGKEIKFLLHFVKESKQDESGMPNNRFLAERTGGTYSTLKVQPAELEDSGVYFCASSPRGSNEAFFGQGTRLTVV.

In its sample, this clonotype was seen many times. The chain couples TRBV11-2 to TRBJ2-5; 9 bases agree with TRBD2. V lost 3 bases to trimming and J lost 3 bases; unmatched junction nucleotides: 2. Germline-derived CDR1 and CDR2 are SGHAT and FQNNGV. The CDR3 spans 14 residues. In DNA, the CDR3 is TGTGCCAGCAGCTTGAGACTAGCGGAAGAGACCCAGTACTTC. Translation: CASSLRLAEETQYF.

The sample holds many counts of this clonotype. This chain joins TRBV29-1 and TRBJ2-3, with D possibly TRBD2 on 5 matching bases. Trimming removed 2 bases at V and 3 bases at J, with 15 bases between. Germline CDR1 SQVTM, CDR2 ANQGSEA. The CDR3 spans 15 residues. The CDR3 region is CSVESGLVRTDTQYF. As DNA, the CDR3 is TGCAGCGTTGAATCGGGGTTGGTGAGGACAGATACGCAGTATTTT.

There are a few counts of this clonotype. The chain uses TRBV6-2 or TRBV6-3 and TRBJ2-1, with no clear D. V shed 6 bases and J shed 0 bases, with 12 bases lying between them. The CDR3 is made up of 15 amino acids. From germline, CDR1 is MNHEY and CDR2 SVGEGT. CDR3 in amino acids: CASSDKIHSYNEQFF. The CDR3 DNA follows: TGTGCCAGCAGCGATAAAATCCACTCCTACAATGAGCAGTTCTTC.

Only a few counts were recorded for this clonotype. The DNA for the CDR3 is TGTGCCAGCAGTTTGCGGCGGGGAGTTACCGGGGAGCTGTTTTTT. Translation: CASSLRRGVTGELFF. This sequence joins TRBV12-3 or TRBV12-4 and TRBJ2-2, with a weak D call TRBD2 (6 bases). The germline V and J ends were trimmed by 3 bases and 5 bases, with 13 bases remaining between them. The CDR3 totals 15 residues.

The chain couples TRBV20-1 to TRBJ1-1, with D unclear. The CDR3 is made up of 13 amino acids. Germline lookup yields CDR1 DFQATT and CDR2 SNEGSKA (reference sequence). Trimming cost V 3 bases and J 4 bases, with 12 bases left between them. CDR3 sequence: CSASLGRLTEAFF. The CDR3 DNA reads as TGCAGTGCTAGTCTCGGGCGGCTCACTGAAGCTTTCTTT.

A note on this clonotype: In this CDR3 the conserved last residue, phenylalanine or tryptophan, is missing, so a read error is likely. The chain is built from TRBV6-2 or TRBV6-3 and TRBJ2-5; 7 bases match TRBD1. Germline CDR1 MNHEY, CDR2 SVGEGT. V gave up 8 bases and J gave up 5 bases; unmatched junction bases: 5. The CDR3 has 12 amino acids. The CDR3 nucleotides are TGTGCCAGCCTCGACAGGGAGGAGACCCAGTACCTC. Amino acid sequence: CASLDREETQYL.

This rearrangement joins TRBV5-8 to TRBJ2-3, with D possibly being TRBD2 (6 bases). This CDR3 spans 16 amino acids. CDR1 is SGHTS and CDR2 is YDEGEE in the germline V gene. V lost 2 bases to trimming and J lost 0 bases, with 13 bases between them. CDR3 residues: CASSFVADSSTDTQYF. Written as DNA, the CDR3 is TGTGCCAGCAGCTTCGTAGCGGATTCTAGCACAGATACGCAGTATTTT.

This clonotype was picked up a small number of times. One end of the junction does not line up with germline, which may come from a read error. The CDR3 region has the DNA TGTGCCAGTGGTATAGATCGACAGGAGGGGCTAACGGACACTGAAGCTTTCTTT. Translating it yields CASGIDRQEGLTDTEAFF. V usage is TRBV19 and J usage is TRBJ1-1; weak D call: TRBD1 (6 bases). CDR3 length equals 18 residues. Per germline, CDR1 LNHDA and CDR2 SQIVND (reference sequence).

This clonotype was found a few times. V is TRBV5-1 and J is TRBJ2-3; 9 nucleotides match TRBD1. CDR3 size: 15 residues. Germline V gene data show CDR1 as SGHRS and CDR2 as YFSETQ. The ends lost 4 bases at V and 5 bases at J; junction bases unmatched: 8. CDR3 sequence (DNA): TGCGCCAGCAGCCCCCTGACAGGGGGGGTAGATACGCAGTATTTT. Its translation: CASSPLTGGVDTQYF.

This clonotype was counted at least ten times. This chain connects TRBV6-1 to TRBJ1-1, with a weak D call TRBD1 (6 bases). The V end lost 3 bases, the J end lost 5 bases, and 7 bases lay between the germline ends. Germline V lookup: CDR1 MNHNS, CDR2 SASEGT. CDR3 length equals 12 residues. CDR3 sequence reads: CASSDRGTEAFF. DNA for the CDR3: TGTGCCAGCAGTGACAGGGGAACTGAAGCTTTCTTT.

Only a few counts were recorded for this clonotype. This CDR3 reads CASSFGTGPYGYTF. The CDR3 coding sequence is TGTGCCAGCAGTTTCGGGACAGGACCCTATGGCTACACCTTC. The chain couples TRBV28 to TRBJ1-2, with 8 bases lining up with TRBD1. V lost 3 bases and J lost 4; bases outside the gene matches: 4. This CDR3 is 14 amino acids long. CDR1 and CDR2 from the germline V gene are MDHEN and SYDVKM.

In this sample, this clonotype turned up many times. The chain links TRBV19 to TRBJ1-2, with D hard to call. CDR1 and CDR2 (germline): LNHDA, SQIVND (reference sequence). The V and J ends lost 0 bases and 2 bases respectively, with 16 bases between them. The CDR3 loop spans 17 amino acids. The chain's CDR3 is CASSIDAAILGNYGYTF. The CDR3 DNA reads as TGTGCCAGTAGTATAGATGCAGCAATACTTGGGAACTATGGCTACACCTTC.

The chain couples TRBV20-1 to TRBJ2-7; the D is unclear. This CDR3 region has 14 residues. Germline CDR1 reads DFQATT; CDR2 reads SNEGSKA (reference sequence). Trimming cost V 6 bases and J 5 bases, with 20 bases left between them. The CDR3 DNA reads TGCAGTGCCGCACTCCGGGCCGTTGGGCACGAGCAGTACTTC. Translated: CSAALRAVGHEQYF.

This clonotype occurred a few times. This chain connects TRBV5-1 to TRBJ1-1, with TRBD1 matching over 9 bases. The CDR3 covers 18 residues. Losses at the gene ends were 4 bases for V and 5 bases for J; bases not matched to a gene: 18. Looked up from germline, CDR1 is SGHRS and CDR2 is YFSETQ. Here the CDR3 DNA reads TGCGCCAGCAGCAAAGGGTTCCGGGACAGGGTAGGGGAAACTGAAGCTTTCTTT. Its translation: CASSKGFRDRVGETEAFF.

In this sample, this clonotype turned up many times. V is TRBV13 and J is TRBJ2-5; TRBD1 matches 10 bases. The J segment lost 0 bases and the V segment lost 5 bases, leaving 3 bases of the junction unmatched. This CDR3 has 15 residues. From germline, CDR1 is PRHDT and CDR2 FYEKMQ (reference sequence). This chain's CDR3 is CASSPGTGDQETQYF. The CDR3 DNA sequence: TGTGCCAGCAGCCCCGGGACAGGGGACCAAGAGACCCAGTACTTC.

This clonotype was seen ten or more times. This rearrangement joins TRBV2 to TRBJ2-5, with 8 nucleotides matching TRBD1. Germline V gives CDR1 SNHLY, CDR2 FYNNEI. The CDR3 loop spans 14 amino acids. V shed 7 bases and J 4 bases; nucleotides not matched to a gene: 8. The CDR3 reads CASTGQGWRETQYF. The CDR3 bases are TGTGCCAGCACTGGACAGGGTTGGCGAGAGACCCAGTACTTC.

This clonotype showed up many times. The chain is built from TRBV24-1 and TRBJ1-1; D gene unclear. This CDR3 contains 14 residues. V dropped 4 bases and J dropped 2 bases, with 10 bases sitting between them. Looked up from germline, CDR1 is KGHDR and CDR2 is SFDVKD. CDR3 nucleotides: TGTGCCACCAGTGACACCGGGCTCAACACTGAAGCTTTCTTT. This translates into CATSDTGLNTEAFF.

This clonotype has a handful of counts. The chain carries TRBV3-1 and TRBJ2-5; D is possibly TRBD2 (5 bases). The CDR3 runs to 13 residues. The germline gives CDR1 LGHDT, CDR2 YNNKEL (reference sequence). V was clipped by 2 bases and J by 5 bases, with 9 bases between them. The DNA of the CDR3 is TGTGCCAGCAGCCAACTGGGCGGGGAGACCCAGTACTTC. Residues: CASSQLGGETQYF.

In this sample, this clonotype turned up many times. The chain carries TRBV18 and TRBJ2-7; D is possibly TRBD1 (6 bases). CDR1 KGHSH and CDR2 LQKENI come from the germline V gene. Trimming took off 3 bases at V and 3 bases at J, with 15 bases between the two ends. The CDR3 spans 15 residues. The CDR3 region has the DNA TGTGCCAGCTCACCCCCCGCCGCAGGGGACTACGAGCAGTACTTC. It translates to CASSPPAAGDYEQYF.

This clonotype was picked up many times. V usage is TRBV2 and J usage is TRBJ2-5; D might be TRBD1 (6 bases). This CDR3 has 15 amino acids. Between the trimmed V and J ends, which lost 7 bases and 2 bases, there was a span of 17 bases. Germline CDR1 SNHLY, CDR2 FYNNEI. The CDR3 loop is CASIKATGMQETQYF. Here the CDR3 DNA reads TGTGCCAGCATTAAAGCAACAGGGATGCAAGAGACCCAGTACTTC. The full variable domain, rest sourced from reference TRBV2 and TRBJ2-5, is EPEVTQTPSHQVTQMGQEVILRCVPISNHLYFYWYRQILGQKVEFLVSFYNNEISEKSEIFDDQFSVERPDGSNFTLKIRSTKLEDSAMYFCASIKATGMQETQYFGPGTRLLVL.

Turning to this clonotype: Because the CDR3's place on the DNA is in doubt, the DNA is left out and the CDR3 is given as listed by TCRdb. The V call is TRBV27, the J call TRBJ2-3; TRBD2 is taken as the D call from the table, unchecked against the DNA. The CDR3 is 21 amino acids long, termini counted. Germline CDR1 MNHEY, CDR2 SMNVEV (reference sequence). CDR3 region: CDSSLSIGGRAVGRGTDTQCF.

This clonotype was seen at least ten times. CDR3: CASSISGPSYNEQFF. CDR3 DNA: TGTGCCAGTAGTATTTCCGGGCCCTCCTACAATGAGCAGTTCTTC. The V and J genes are TRBV19 and TRBJ2-1; D not certain. The CDR3 is 15 amino acids. Trimming took 3 bases from V and 0 from J, leaving 9 bases between them. Germline lookup yields CDR1 LNHDA and CDR2 SQIVND (reference sequence).

The table lists this clonotype with many counts. V usage is TRBV7-2 and J usage is TRBJ2-3; 7 bases are a match to TRBD2. V shed 1 base and J 0 bases; nucleotides not matched to a gene: 4. The CDR3 contains 16 residues. Germline lookup yields CDR1 SGHTA and CDR2 FQGNSA. CDR3 sequence (DNA): TGTGCCAGCAGCTTAGTAGGCGGGGGTAGCACAGATACGCAGTATTTT. As protein: CASSLVGGGSTDTQYF.

The CDR3 sequence is CASSVGVNEQFF. CDR3 bases: TGTGCCAGCAGCGTCGGCGTAAATGAGCAGTTCTTC. The chain carries TRBV9 and TRBJ2-1; D remains ambiguous. Between the trimmed V and J ends, which lost 2 bases and 7 bases, there was a span of 7 bases. Per germline, CDR1 SGDLS and CDR2 YYNGEE. This CDR3 contains 12 residues.

Notes on this clonotype: The CDR3 ends on some other residue instead of the conserved phenylalanine or tryptophan, so this is likely a read error. This chain connects TRBV5-6 to TRBJ1-1; no definite D call. Trimming shortened V by 0 bases and J by 0 bases, and 3 bases separated the two germline ends. CDR1 and CDR2 (germline): SGHDT, YYEEEE. The CDR3 loop spans 13 amino acids. The CDR3 DNA reads as TGTGCCAGCAGCTTGGCGGTGAACACTGAAGCTTTCGTT. Protein product: CASSLAVNTEAFV.

This clonotype was seen ten or more times. The chain combines TRBV30 with TRBJ1-3; D unresolved. V was cut by 7 bases and J by 0 bases, with 4 bases left in between. The CDR3 sequence is 11 residues long. Germline V gene sequence: CDR1 GTSNPN, CDR2 SVGIG (reference sequence). As DNA, the CDR3 is TGTGCCTCCACCTCTGGAAACACCATATATTTT. It translates to CASTSGNTIYF.